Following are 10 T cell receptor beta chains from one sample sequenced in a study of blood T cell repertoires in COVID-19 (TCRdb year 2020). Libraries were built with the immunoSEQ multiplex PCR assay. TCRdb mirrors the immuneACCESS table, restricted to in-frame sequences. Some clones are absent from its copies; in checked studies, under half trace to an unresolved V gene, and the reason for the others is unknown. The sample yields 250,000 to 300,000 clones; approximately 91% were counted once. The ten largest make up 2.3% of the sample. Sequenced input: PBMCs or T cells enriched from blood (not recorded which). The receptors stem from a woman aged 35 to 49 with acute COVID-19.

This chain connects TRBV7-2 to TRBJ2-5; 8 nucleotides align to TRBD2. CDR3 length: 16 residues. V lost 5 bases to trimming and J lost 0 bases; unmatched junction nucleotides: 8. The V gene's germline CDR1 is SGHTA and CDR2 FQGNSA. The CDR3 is CASSPRAGVYQETQYF. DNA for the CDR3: TGTGCCAGCAGCCCCAGAGCGGGAGTGTACCAAGAGACCCAGTACTTC.

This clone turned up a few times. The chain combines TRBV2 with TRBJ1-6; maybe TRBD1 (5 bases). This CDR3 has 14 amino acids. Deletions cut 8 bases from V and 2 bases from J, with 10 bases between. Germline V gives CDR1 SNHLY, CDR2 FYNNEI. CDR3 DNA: TGTGCCAGCCGGGGGGAGACCTATAATTCACCCCTCCACTTT. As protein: CASRGETYNSPLHF. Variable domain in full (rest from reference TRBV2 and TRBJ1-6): EPEVTQTPSHQVTQMGQEVILRCVPISNHLYFYWYRQILGQKVEFLVSFYNNEISEKSEIFDDQFSVERPDGSNFTLKIRSTKLEDSAMYFCASRGETYNSPLHFGNGTRLTVT.

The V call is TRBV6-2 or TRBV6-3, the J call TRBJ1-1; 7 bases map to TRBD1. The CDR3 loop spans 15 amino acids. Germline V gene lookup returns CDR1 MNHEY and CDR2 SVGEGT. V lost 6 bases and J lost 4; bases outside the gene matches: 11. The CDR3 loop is CASSWGDRSSTEAFF. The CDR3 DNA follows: TGTGCCAGCAGCTGGGGGGACAGATCGTCCACTGAAGCTTTCTTT.

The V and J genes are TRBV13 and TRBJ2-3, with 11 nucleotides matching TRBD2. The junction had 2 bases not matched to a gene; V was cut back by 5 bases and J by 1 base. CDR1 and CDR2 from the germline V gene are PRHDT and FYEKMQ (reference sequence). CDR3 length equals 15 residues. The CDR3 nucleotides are TGTGCCAGCAGCGTTAGCGGGGGGGGCACAGATACGCAGTATTTT. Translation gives CASSVSGGGTDTQYF.

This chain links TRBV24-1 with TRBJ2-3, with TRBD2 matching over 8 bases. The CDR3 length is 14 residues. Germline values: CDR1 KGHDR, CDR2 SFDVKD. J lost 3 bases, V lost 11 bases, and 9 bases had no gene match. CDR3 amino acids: CAISGGPKTDTQYF. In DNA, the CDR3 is TGTGCCATTTCGGGGGGGCCCAAGACAGATACGCAGTATTTT.

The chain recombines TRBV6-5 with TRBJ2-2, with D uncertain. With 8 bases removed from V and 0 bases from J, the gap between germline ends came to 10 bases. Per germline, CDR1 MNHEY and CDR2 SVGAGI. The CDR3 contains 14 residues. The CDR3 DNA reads TGTGCCAGCTTTAGGAGAACGAACACCGGGGAGCTGTTTTTT. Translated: CASFRRTNTGELFF.

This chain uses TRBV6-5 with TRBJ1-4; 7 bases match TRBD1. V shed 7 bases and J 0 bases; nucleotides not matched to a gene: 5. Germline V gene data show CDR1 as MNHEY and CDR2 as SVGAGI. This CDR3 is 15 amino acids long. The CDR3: CASTSQGTTNEKLFF. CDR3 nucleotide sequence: TGTGCCAGCACCTCACAGGGGACAACTAATGAAAAACTGTTTTTT.

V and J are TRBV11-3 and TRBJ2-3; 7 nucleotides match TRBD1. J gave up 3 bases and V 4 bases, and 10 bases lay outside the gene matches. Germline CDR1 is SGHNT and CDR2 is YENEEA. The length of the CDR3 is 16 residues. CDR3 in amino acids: CASSSTMDRRTDTQYF. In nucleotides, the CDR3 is TGTGCCAGCAGCTCCACAATGGACAGGAGGACAGATACGCAGTATTTT.

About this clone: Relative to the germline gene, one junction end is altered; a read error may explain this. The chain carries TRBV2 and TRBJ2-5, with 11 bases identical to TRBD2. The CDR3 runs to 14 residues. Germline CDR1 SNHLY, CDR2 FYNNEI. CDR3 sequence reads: CASNELAGVETQYF. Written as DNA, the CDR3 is TGTGCCAGCAATGAACTAGCGGGAGTAGAGACCCAGTACTTC.

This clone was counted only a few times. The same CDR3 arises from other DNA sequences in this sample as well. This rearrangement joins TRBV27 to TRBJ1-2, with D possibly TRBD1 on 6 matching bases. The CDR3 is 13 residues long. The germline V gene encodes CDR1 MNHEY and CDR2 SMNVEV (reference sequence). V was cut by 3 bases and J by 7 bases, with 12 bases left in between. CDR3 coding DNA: TGTGCCAGCAGTTTGCGGGGGGCGCCTGGCTACACCTTC. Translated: CASSLRGAPGYTF.